Given below is one T cell receptor beta chain in context. Recovered status applied to Cohort 3 donors who had two consecutive negative PCRs. It also applied to those with clearance or with symptom resolution. Germline CDR1 and CDR2: SQVTM and ANQGSEA. The CDR3 runs 12 residues. Trimming took 2 bases from V and 1 from J, leaving 6 bases between them. The sample is drawn from a study of blood T cell repertoires in COVID-19. The assay was immunoSEQ multiplex PCR, and TCRdb's table has in-frame clones only and misses some. Here the sample spans some 250,000 clones, roughly 79% being singletons. The sequence was collected from a man in his forties who had recovered from COVID-19. The sample taken for sequencing was PBMCs or T cells enriched from blood (not recorded which). V is TRBV29-1 and J is TRBJ2-7; D possibly corresponds to TRBD2 (5 bases). The CDR3 DNA follows: TGCAGCGTTGAATCGGGGTCCTACGAGCAGTACTTC. The encoded protein is CSVESGSYEQYF.